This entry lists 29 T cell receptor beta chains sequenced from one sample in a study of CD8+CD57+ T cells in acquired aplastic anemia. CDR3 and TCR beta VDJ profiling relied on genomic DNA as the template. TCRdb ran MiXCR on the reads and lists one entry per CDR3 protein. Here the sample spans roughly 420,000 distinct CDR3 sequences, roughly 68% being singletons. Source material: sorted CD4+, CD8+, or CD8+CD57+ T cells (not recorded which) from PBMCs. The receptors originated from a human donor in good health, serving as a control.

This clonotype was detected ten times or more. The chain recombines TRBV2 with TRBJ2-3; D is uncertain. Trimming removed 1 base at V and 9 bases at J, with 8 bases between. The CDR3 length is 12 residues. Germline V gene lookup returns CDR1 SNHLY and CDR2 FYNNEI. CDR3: CASSEGVSTQYF. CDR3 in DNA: TGTGCCAGCAGTGAAGGCGTAAGCACGCAGTATTTT.

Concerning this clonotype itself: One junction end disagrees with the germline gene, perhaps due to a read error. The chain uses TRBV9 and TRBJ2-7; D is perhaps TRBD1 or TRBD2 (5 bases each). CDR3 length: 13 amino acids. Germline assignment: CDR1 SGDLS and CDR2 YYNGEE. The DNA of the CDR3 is TGTGCCAGCAGCGTCGAGGACGGGGACCTCTACGACTTC. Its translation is CASSVEDGDLYDF. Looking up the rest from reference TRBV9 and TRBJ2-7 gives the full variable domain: DSGVTQTPKHLITATGQRVTLRCSPRSGDLSVYWYQQSLDQGLQFLIQYYNGEERAKGNILERFSAQQFPDLHSELNLSSLELGDSALYFCASSVEDGDLYDFGPGTRLTVT.

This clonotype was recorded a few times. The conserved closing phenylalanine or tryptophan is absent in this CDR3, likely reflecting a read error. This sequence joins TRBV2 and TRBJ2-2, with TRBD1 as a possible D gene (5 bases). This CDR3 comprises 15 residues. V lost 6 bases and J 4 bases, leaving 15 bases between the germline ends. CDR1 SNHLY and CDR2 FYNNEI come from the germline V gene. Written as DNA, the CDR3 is TGTGCCAGCAGCCGGCAGGGTGGTATCACCGGGGAGCTGTTTAGG. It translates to CASSRQGGITGELFR.

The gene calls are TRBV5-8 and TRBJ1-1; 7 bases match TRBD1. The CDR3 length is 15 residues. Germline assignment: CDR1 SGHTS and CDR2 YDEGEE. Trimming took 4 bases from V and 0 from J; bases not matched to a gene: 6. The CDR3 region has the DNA TGTGCCAGCAGCGGCCGGGACAGATTGAACACTGAAGCTTTCTTT. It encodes CASSGRDRLNTEAFF.

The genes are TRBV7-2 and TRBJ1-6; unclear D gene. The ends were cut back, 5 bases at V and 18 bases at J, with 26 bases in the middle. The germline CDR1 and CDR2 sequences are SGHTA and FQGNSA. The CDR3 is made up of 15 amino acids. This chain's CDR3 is CASSDHGSNQPQHHF. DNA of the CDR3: TGTGCCAGCAGCGACCACGGGAGCAATCAGCCCCAGCACCACTTT.

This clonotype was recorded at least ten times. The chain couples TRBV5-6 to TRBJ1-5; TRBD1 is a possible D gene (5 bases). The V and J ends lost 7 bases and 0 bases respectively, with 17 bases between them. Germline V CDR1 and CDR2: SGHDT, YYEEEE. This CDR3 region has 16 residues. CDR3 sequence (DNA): TGTGCCAGCGGTTCAAGCAGGGAATATAGCAATCAGCCCCAGCATTTT. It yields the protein CASGSSREYSNQPQHF.

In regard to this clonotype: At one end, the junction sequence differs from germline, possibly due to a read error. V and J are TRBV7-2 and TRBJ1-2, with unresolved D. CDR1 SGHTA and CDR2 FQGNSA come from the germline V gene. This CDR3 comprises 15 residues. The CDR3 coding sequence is TGTGCCATCAGCGTAGAGCCGGATCCCGACTATGACTACACCTTC. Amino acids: CAISVEPDPDYDYTF.

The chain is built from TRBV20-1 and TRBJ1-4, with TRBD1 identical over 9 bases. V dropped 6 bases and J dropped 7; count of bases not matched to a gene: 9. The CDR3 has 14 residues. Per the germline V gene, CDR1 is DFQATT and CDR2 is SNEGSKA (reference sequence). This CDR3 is CSAPDRGETEKLFF. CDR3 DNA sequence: TGCAGTGCCCCTGACAGGGGGGAGACTGAAAAACTGTTTTTT.

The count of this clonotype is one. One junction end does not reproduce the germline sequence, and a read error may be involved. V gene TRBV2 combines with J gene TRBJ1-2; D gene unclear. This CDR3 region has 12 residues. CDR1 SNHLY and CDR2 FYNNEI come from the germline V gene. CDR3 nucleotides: TGTGCCAGCAGCAGCTTAACCTATGGGTACTACTTC. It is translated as CASSSLTYGYYF.

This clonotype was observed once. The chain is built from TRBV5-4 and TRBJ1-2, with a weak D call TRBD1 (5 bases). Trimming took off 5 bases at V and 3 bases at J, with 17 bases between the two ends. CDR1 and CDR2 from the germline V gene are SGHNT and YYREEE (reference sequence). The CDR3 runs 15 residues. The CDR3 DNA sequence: TGTGCCAGCAGTTACCCAACGCGGGGGGACTATGGCTACACCTTC. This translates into CASSYPTRGDYGYTF.

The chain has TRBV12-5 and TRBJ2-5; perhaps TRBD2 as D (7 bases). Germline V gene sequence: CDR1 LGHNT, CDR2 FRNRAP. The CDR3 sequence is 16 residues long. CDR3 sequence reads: CASSLRSGGNQETQYF. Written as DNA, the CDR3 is TGTGCCAGCAGTCTTCGATCGGGGGGCAACCAAGAGACCCAGTACTTC.

CDR3 residues: CSVEDLTLGSTEAFF. CDR3 in DNA: TGCAGCGTTGAGGATCTGACGTTGGGGAGCACTGAAGCTTTCTTT. The rearrangement uses TRBV29-1 and TRBJ1-1; unclear D gene. Germline V gene lookup returns CDR1 SQVTM and CDR2 ANQGSEA. The CDR3 has 15 residues. V lost 3 bases and J lost 4, with 18 bases in between. Together with reference TRBV29-1 and TRBJ1-1, the CDR3 gives the full variable domain: SAVISQKPSRDICQRGTSLTIQCQVDSQVTMMFWYRQQPGQSLTLIATANQGSEATYESGFVIDKFPISRPNLTFSTLTVSNMSPEDSSIYLCSVEDLTLGSTEAFFGQGTRLTVV.

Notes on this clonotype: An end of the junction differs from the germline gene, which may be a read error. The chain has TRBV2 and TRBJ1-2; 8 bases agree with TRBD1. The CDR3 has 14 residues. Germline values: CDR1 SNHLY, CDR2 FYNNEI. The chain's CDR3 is CASSRQGKAESLFF. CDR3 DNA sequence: TGTGCCAGCAGCAGACAGGGGAAGGCCGAAAGCTTGTTCTTT.

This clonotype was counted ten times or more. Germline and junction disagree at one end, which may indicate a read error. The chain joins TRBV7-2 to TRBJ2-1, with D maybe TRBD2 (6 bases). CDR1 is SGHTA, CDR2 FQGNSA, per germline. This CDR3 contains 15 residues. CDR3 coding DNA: TGCGCCAGCAGCCCCGGAGGGAGCTCCTACAATGAGCAGTTCTTC. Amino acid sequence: CASSPGGSSYNEQFF.

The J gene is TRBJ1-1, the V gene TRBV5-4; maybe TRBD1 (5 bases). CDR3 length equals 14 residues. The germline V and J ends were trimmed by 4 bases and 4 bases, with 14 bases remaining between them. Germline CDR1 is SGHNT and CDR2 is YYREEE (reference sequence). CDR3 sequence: CASSRTGTITEAFF. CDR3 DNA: TGTGCCAGCAGCCGAACCGGGACTATCACTGAAGCTTTCTTT.

CDR3 in amino acids: CASSLVLAGGYF. CDR3 in DNA: TGCGCCAGCAGCTTGGTTCTAGCGGGGGGGTACTTC. V and J are TRBV5-1 and TRBJ2-7, with TRBD2 matching 11 bases. Germline V gene sequence: CDR1 SGHRS, CDR2 YFSETQ. This CDR3 region has 12 residues. The V gene end was trimmed by 0 bases and the J gene end by 12 bases; junction bases not matched to a gene: 2.

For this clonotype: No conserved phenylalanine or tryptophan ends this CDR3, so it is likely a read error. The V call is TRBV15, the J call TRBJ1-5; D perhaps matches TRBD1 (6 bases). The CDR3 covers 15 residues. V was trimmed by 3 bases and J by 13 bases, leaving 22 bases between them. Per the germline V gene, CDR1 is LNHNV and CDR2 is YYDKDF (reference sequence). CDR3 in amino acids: CATSSRRAGDELQHV. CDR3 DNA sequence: TGTGCCACCAGCAGCAGGCGGGCAGGGGATGAGCTGCAGCATGTT.

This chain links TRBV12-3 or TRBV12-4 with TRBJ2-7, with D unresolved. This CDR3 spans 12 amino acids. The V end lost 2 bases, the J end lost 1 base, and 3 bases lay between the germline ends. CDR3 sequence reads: CASSLRSYEQYF. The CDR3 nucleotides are TGTGCCAGCAGTTTACGATCCTACGAGCAGTACTTC.

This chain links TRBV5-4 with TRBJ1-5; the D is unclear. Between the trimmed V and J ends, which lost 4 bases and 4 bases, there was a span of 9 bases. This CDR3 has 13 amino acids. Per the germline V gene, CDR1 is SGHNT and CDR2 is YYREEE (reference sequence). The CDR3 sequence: CASSHSANQPQHF. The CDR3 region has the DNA TGTGCCAGCAGCCACAGCGCGAATCAGCCCCAGCATTTT.

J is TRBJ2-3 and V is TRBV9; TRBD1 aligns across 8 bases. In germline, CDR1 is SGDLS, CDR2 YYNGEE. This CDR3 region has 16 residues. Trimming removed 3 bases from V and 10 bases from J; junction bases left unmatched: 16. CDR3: CASSAVGTGPYEPQYF. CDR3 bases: TGTGCCAGCAGCGCAGTCGGGACAGGACCCTACGAGCCGCAGTATTTT.

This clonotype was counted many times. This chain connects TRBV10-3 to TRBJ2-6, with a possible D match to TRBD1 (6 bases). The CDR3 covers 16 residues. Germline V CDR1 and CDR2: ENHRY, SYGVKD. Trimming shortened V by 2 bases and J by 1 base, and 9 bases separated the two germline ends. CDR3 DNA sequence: TGTGCCATCAGTGAGAACAGGGTATCTGGGGCCAACGTCCTGACTTTC. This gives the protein CAISENRVSGANVLTF.

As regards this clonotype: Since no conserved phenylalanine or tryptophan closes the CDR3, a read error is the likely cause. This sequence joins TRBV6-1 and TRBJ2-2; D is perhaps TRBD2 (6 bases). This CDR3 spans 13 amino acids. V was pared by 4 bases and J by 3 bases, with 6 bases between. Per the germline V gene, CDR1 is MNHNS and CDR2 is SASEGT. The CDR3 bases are TGTGCCAGCAGTGCGGGGGACACCGGGGAGCTGTTTTCT. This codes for CASSAGDTGELFS.

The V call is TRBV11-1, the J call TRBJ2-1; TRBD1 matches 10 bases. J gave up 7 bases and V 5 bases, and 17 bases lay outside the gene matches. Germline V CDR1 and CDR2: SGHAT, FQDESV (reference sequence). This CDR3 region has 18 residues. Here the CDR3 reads CASSRSSLFRDRGNEQFF. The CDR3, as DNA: TGTGCCAGCAGCCGCAGCAGTCTATTCCGGGACAGGGGTAATGAGCAGTTCTTC.

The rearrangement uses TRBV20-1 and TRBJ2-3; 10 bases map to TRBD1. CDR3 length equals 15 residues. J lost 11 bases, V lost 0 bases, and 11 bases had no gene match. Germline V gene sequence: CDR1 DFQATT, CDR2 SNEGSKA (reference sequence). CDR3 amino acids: CSARDGRQGADEQYF. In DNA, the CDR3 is TGCAGTGCTAGAGACGGAAGACAGGGGGCCGATGAGCAGTATTTT.

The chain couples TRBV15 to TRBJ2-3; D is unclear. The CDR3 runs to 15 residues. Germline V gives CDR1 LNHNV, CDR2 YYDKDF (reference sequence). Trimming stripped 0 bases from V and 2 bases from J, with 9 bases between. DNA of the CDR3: TGTGCCACCAGCAGAGATAAGCAGCCCACAGATACGCAGTATTTT. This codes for CATSRDKQPTDTQYF.

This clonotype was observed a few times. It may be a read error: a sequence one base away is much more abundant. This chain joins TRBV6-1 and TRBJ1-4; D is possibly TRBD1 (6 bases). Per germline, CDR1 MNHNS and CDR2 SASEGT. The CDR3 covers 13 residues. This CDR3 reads CASSKAGEVKLFF. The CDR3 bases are TGTGCCAGCAGTAAAGCAGGGGAGGTAAAACTGTTTTTT.

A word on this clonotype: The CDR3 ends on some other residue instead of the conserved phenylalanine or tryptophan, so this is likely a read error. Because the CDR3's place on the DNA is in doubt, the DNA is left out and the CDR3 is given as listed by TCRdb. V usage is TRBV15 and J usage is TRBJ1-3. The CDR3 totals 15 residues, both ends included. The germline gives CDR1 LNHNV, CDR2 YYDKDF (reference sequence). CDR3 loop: CASSRAWGSGNTICL.

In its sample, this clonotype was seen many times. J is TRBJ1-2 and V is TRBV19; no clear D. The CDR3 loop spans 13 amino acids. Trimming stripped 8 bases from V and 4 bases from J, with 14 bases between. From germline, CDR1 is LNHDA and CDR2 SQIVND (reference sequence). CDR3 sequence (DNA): TGTGCCAGTGTAGTCCCTCGGGGCTATGGCTACACCTTC. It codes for CASVVPRGYGYTF.

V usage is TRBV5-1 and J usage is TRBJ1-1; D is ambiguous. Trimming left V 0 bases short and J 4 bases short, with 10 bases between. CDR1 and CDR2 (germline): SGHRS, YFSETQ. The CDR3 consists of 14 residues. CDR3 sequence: CASSLAGDFTEAFF. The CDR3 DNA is TGCGCCAGCAGCTTGGCGGGAGATTTCACTGAAGCTTTCTTT.